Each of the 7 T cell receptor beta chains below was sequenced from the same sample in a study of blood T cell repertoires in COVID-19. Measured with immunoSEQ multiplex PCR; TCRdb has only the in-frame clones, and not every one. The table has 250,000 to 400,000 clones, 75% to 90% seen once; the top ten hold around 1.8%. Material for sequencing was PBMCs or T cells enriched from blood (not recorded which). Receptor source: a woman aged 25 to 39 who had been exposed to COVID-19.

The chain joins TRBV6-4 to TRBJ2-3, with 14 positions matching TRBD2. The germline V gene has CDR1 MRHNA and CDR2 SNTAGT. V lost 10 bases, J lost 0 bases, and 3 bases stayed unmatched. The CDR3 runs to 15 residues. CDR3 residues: CATRLAGGSTDTQYF. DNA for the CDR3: TGTGCCACCAGACTAGCGGGGGGGAGCACAGATACGCAGTATTTT.

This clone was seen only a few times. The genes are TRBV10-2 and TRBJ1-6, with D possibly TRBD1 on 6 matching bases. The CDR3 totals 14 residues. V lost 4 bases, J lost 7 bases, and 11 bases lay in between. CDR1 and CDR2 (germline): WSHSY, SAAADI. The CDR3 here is CASSGTVGNSPLHF. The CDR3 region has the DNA TGCGCCAGCAGTGGGACAGTGGGGAATTCACCCCTCCACTTT.

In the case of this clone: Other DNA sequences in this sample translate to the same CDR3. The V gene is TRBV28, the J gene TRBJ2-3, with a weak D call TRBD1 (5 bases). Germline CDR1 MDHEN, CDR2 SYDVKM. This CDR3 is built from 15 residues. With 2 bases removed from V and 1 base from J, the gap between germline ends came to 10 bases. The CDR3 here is CASSLPVGRTDTQYF. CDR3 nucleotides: TGTGCCAGCAGTTTACCCGTGGGGCGCACAGATACGCAGTATTTT.

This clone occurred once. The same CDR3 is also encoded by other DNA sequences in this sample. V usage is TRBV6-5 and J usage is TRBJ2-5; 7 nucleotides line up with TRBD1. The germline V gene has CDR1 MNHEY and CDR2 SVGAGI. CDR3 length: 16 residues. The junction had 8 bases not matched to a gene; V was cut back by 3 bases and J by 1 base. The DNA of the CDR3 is TGTGCCAGCAGTTATTCATACCGGGACAGCCAAGAGACCCAGTACTTC. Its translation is CASSYSYRDSQETQYF.

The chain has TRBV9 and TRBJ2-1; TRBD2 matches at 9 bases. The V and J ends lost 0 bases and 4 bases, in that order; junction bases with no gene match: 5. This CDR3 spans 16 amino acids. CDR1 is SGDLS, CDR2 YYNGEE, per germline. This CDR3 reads CASSVVTSGPYNEQFF. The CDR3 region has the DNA TGTGCCAGCAGCGTAGTCACTAGCGGGCCTTACAATGAGCAGTTCTTC.

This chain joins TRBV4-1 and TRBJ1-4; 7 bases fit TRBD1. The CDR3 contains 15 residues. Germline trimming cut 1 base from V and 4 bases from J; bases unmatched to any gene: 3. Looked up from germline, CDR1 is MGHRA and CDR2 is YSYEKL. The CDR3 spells CASSQVGGSNEKLFF. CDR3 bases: TGCGCCAGCAGCCAAGTAGGGGGCAGTAATGAAAAACTGTTTTTT.

CDR3 coding DNA: TGTGCCAGCGCCTCGAGGGACAGAACTAATGAAAAACTGTTTTTT. The encoded protein is CASASRDRTNEKLFF. V gene TRBV6-5 combines with J gene TRBJ1-4; 7 positions match TRBD1. Trimming at V came to 8 bases and at J to 1 base, leaving 7 bases not matched to a gene. The germline V gene has CDR1 MNHEY and CDR2 SVGAGI. The CDR3 is made up of 15 amino acids.